The text below deals with one T cell receptor beta chain. The CDR3 consists of 15 residues. Germline-derived CDR1 and CDR2 are PRHDT and FYEKMQ (reference sequence). The V segment lost 2 bases and the J segment 5 bases; nucleotides outside the gene matches: 5. Sequencing was performed with immunoSEQ multiplex PCR; in TCRdb, only in-frame clones are kept and a portion is missing. The data contain about 280,000 clones, approximately 85% of them singletons. This sample is drawn from a study of blood T cell repertoires in COVID-19. Study-level background: There were acute and convalescent COVID-19 samples, and they came from the United States, Italy and Spain.

This sequence originates from a man aged 18 to 29 with active or convalescent COVID-19. Source material: peripheral blood. The chain has TRBV13 and TRBJ1-4; 7 bases map to TRBD1. The CDR3: CASSLQGVINEKLFF. Written as DNA, the CDR3 is TGTGCCAGCAGCTTACAGGGGGTAATCAATGAAAAACTGTTTTTT.